This T cell receptor beta chain derives from a study of OX40 agonist ivuxolimab in advanced cancers. The CDR3 length is 16 residues. J gave up 0 bases and V 3 bases, and 4 bases lay outside the gene matches. From germline, CDR1 is MNHNS and CDR2 SASEGT. TCRdb's copy holds only in-frame clones and misses some; the assay was immunoSEQ multiplex PCR. The sample shows fewer than 85,000 clones, 65% to 90% of them seen only once. The starting material was CD4+ or CD8+ T cells sorted from blood, obtained in a trial of the OX40 agonist ivuxolimab. The J gene is TRBJ2-1, the V gene TRBV6-1; 8 bases map to TRBD2. The sequence derives from an adult with an advanced solid tumor such as melanoma, head and neck, liver or kidney cancer. CDR3 nucleotide sequence: TGTGCCAGCAGTGATCGGGGGGGGTTCTCCTACAATGAGCAGTTCTTC. Translated: CASSDRGGFSYNEQFF.